These 13 T cell receptor beta chains originate from one sample sequenced in a study of cytomegalovirus exposure and HLA in healthy donors. In the PCR, 60 Vbeta and 13 Jbeta primers were used. Produced via immunoSEQ multiplex PCR; TCRdb's table is partial and in-frame only. This sample has some 120,000 clones; roughly 74% occur once, and the top ten carry roughly 0.82%. Sequencing used PBMCs. Receptors originate from a woman in her 30s in good health and CMV-seronegative.

The V call is TRBV10-3, the J call TRBJ1-1, with D perhaps TRBD1 (5 bases). V lost 0 bases, J lost 1 base, and 12 bases lay in between. CDR1 ENHRY and CDR2 SYGVKD come from the germline V gene. This CDR3 contains 16 residues. The CDR3 here is CAISESTVPTNTEAFF. The DNA for the CDR3 is TGTGCCATCAGTGAGTCGACAGTTCCAACGAACACTGAAGCTTTCTTT.

This clone has a handful of counts. The genes are TRBV4-3 and TRBJ1-2; 7 bases fit TRBD1. Germline trimming cut 7 bases from V and 0 bases from J; bases unmatched to any gene: 11. This CDR3 has 16 amino acids. Germline CDR1 is LGHNA and CDR2 is YSLEER. This CDR3 is CASIPDRRTSNYGYTF. In DNA form, the CDR3 reads TGCGCCAGCATACCGGACAGGCGCACATCTAACTATGGCTACACCTTC.

The chain uses TRBV30 and TRBJ2-1; TRBD2 aligns across 10 bases. The germline gives CDR1 GTSNPN, CDR2 SVGIG (reference sequence). The CDR3 sequence is 14 residues long. V lost 2 bases and J lost 7; bases outside the gene matches: 5. CDR3 region: CAWSPSGRGNEQFF. CDR3 nucleotides: TGTGCCTGGAGTCCTAGCGGGAGAGGGAATGAGCAGTTCTTC.

The rearrangement uses TRBV23-1 and TRBJ1-5; no firm D call. TRBV23-1 counts as an open reading frame of uncertain function. The ends were cut back, 4 bases at V and 5 bases at J, with 18 bases in the middle. CDR3 length: 16 amino acids. The CDR3 bases are TGCGCCAGCAGTCCCCTAAAGGAGGTTCCCGATCAGCCCCAGCATTTT. Translating it yields CASSPLKEVPDQPQHF.

The chain is built from TRBV7-9 and TRBJ1-2, with D unresolved. Per germline, CDR1 SEHNR and CDR2 FQNEAQ (reference sequence). The CDR3 spans 13 residues. V lost 1 base and J lost 3, with 6 bases in between. This CDR3 reads CASSLDSYYGYTF. For the CDR3, the DNA is TGTGCCAGCAGCTTAGATAGCTACTATGGCTACACCTTC.

This rearrangement joins TRBV30 to TRBJ2-7; 8 nucleotides match TRBD1. V was clipped by 2 bases and J by 2 bases; unmatched bases: 11. The CDR3 extends over 16 amino acids. Germline V CDR1 and CDR2: GTSNPN, SVGIG (reference sequence). CDR3 sequence: CAWSLTRTGIAYEQYF. DNA of the CDR3: TGTGCCTGGAGTCTTACACGGACAGGGATAGCCTACGAGCAGTACTTC.

The chain combines TRBV6-1 with TRBJ2-7, with D uncertain. V was trimmed by 7 bases and J by 2 bases, leaving 9 bases between them. Germline V gives CDR1 MNHNS, CDR2 SASEGT. CDR3 length: 12 amino acids. DNA for the CDR3: TGTGCCAGCACCGACACCCCCTACGAGCAGTACTTC. This translates into CASTDTPYEQYF.

V usage is TRBV5-4 and J usage is TRBJ2-5, with D hard to call. Germline-derived CDR1 and CDR2 are SGHNT and YYREEE (reference sequence). The CDR3 consists of 13 residues. V was trimmed by 3 bases and J by 2 bases, leaving 8 bases between them. The chain's CDR3 is CASSSPLQETQYF. The CDR3 coding sequence is TGTGCCAGCAGCTCCCCGCTACAAGAGACCCAGTACTTC.

Only a few counts were recorded for this clone. The gene calls are TRBV5-1 and TRBJ2-3; D may be TRBD1 (5 bases). V was clipped by 2 bases and J by 2 bases, with 9 bases between them. Germline CDR1 and CDR2: SGHRS and YFSETQ. CDR3 length: 14 residues. The CDR3 sequence: CASSFDRITDTQYF. For the CDR3, the DNA is TGCGCCAGCAGCTTCGACAGAATCACAGATACGCAGTATTTT.

The chain has TRBV7-2 and TRBJ2-2, with 8 bases matching TRBD1. CDR1 SGHTA and CDR2 FQGNSA come from the germline V gene. V lost 6 bases to trimming and J lost 1 base; unmatched junction nucleotides: 4. The CDR3 runs to 15 residues. The CDR3 DNA reads TGTGCCAGCAGTTTGGGGACAGGGAACACCGGGGAGCTGTTTTTT. It yields the protein CASSLGTGNTGELFF.

The chain combines TRBV30 with TRBJ2-5; D possibly corresponds to TRBD1 (6 bases). Germline V CDR1 and CDR2: GTSNPN, SVGIG (reference sequence). Between the trimmed V and J ends, which lost 2 bases and 1 base, there was a span of 11 bases. This CDR3 has 14 amino acids. The CDR3 is CAWSTGHLQETQYF. The CDR3 DNA sequence: TGTGCCTGGAGTACGGGACACCTCCAAGAGACCCAGTACTTC.

This clone was detected a few times. The chain is built from TRBV2 and TRBJ1-6; D is possibly TRBD1 (6 bases). The CDR3 covers 14 residues. V dropped 4 bases and J dropped 8 bases, with 12 bases sitting between them. Per the germline V gene, CDR1 is SNHLY and CDR2 is FYNNEI. CDR3 residues: CASSGSRGDSPLHF. Written as DNA, the CDR3 is TGTGCCAGCAGTGGAAGCAGGGGAGATTCACCCCTCCACTTT.

The rearrangement joins TRBV2 to TRBJ2-5, with D possibly matching TRBD1 (5 bases). The germline V gene has CDR1 SNHLY and CDR2 FYNNEI. This CDR3 has 15 residues. V lost 1 base to trimming and J lost 8 bases, with 17 bases between them. CDR3 amino acids: CASSEEWGLSRTQYF. CDR3 DNA sequence: TGTGCCAGCAGTGAAGAGTGGGGCCTCTCCCGAACCCAGTACTTC.